Listed below are T cell receptor beta chains from one sample, sequenced in a study of human T cells and chemical hapten exposure. One entry per CDR3 protein results from TCRdb running MiXCR on the RACE reads. Altogether some 380,000 distinct CDR3 sequences are present, approximately 5% being singletons, with the ten largest covering 2% to 2.5%. The material sequenced was whole blood, taken in connection with sensitization to the hapten diphenylcyclopropenone (DPC). The source is a woman aged 45-65 years with alopecia areata. Some clones in this sample may be carry-over from other donors' samples. Both conserved end residues are trimmed from each CDR3. Only part of the rows carry a size: once, few, many, or a class if the clone is expanded.

V,size,J,CDR3
TRBV6-5,many,TRBJ2-7,ASSYREFSYEQY
TRBV7-9,NA,TRBJ1-2,ASSSAGATAYGYT
TRBV10-3,NA,TRBJ2-3,AISEIPAGGVTDTQY
TRBV7-9,few,TRBJ2-7,ASSVSDEQY
TRBV4-2,many,TRBJ1-2,ASSQVLPGQGTSYGYT
TRBV29-1,many,TRBJ2-5,SAFPDWKETQY
TRBV15,few,TRBJ2-3,ATSRDNGGDTQY
TRBV12-3/TRBV12-4,few,TRBJ1-2,ASSLNQGDSGYT
TRBV20-1,many,TRBJ1-5,SAIRGSNSNQPQH
TRBV6-5,many,TRBJ1-3,ASSYDASSGNTIY
TRBV2,many,TRBJ1-5,ASSERAVSNQPQH
TRBV7-2,many,TRBJ2-1,ASSLGRASLLDEQF
TRBV6-1,many,TRBJ1-1,ASSEEGQRPF
TRBV7-9,many,TRBJ2-7,ASSLGPVLAGENEQY
TRBV12-3/TRBV12-4,NA,TRBJ2-1,ASRLSAEQF
TRBV27,few,TRBJ2-7,ASSLSREGMGEQY
TRBV6-5,NA,TRBJ2-7,ASSLTGSGDYEQY